The rows below give T cell receptor beta chains drawn from one sample of a study of T cells in tumors after PD-1 blockade. Profiled with immunoSEQ multiplex PCR; TCRdb holds only in-frame clones, not every one. The repertoire holds about 7,700 clones, with 65% to 70% as singletons. This specimen was tumor tissue, taken after anti-PD-1 treatment. These receptors were collected from a human donor with basal cell carcinoma. CDR3s include the opening cysteine and the closing phenylalanine or tryptophan. Each record gives: J gene, V gene, D gene, clone size, CDR3 DNA, CDR3 protein. D genes are given only for firm matches. Part of the rows lack a size; the others show once, few, many or a class for expanded clones.

>TRBJ2-5|TRBV7-3|NA|once
TGTGCCAGCAGCTTAACATCTGGCGGGCCTCGGGGAACCCAGTACTTC
CASSLTSGGPRGTQYF
>TRBJ2-3|TRBV30|NA|NA
TGTGCCTGGAGTATTAAGCCAGATACGCAGTATTTT
CAWSIKPDTQYF
>TRBJ2-5|TRBV7-9|NA|NA
TGTGCCAGCAGCCCCGGACAGATAGTCCAAGAGACCCAGTACTTC
CASSPGQIVQETQYF
>TRBJ2-2|TRBV5-5|TRBD1|few
TGTGCCAGCAGCTTGGAGGGGACAGGGTTCACCGGGGAGCTGTTTTTT
CASSLEGTGFTGELFF
>TRBJ2-3|TRBV7-2|NA|NA
TGTGCCAGCAGCCCCGGGACGGTCATGCCAGATACGCAGTATTTT
CASSPGTVMPDTQYF
>TRBJ2-6|TRBV19|TRBD1|few
TGTGCCAGTAGTGTACAGGGGCCTGGGGCCAACGTCCTGACTTTC
CASSVQGPGANVLTF
>TRBJ2-2|TRBV6-5|NA|large
TGTGCCAGCAGTAAATCGGACAGGAACACCGGGGAGCTGTTTTTT
CASSKSDRNTGELFF
>TRBJ2-1|TRBV12-3/TRBV12-4|NA|medium-sized
TGTGCCAGCAGTCCCCTCGATGAGCAGTTCTTC
CASSPLDEQFF
>TRBJ2-5|TRBV20-1|NA|once
TGCAGTGCGAGTCTAGTCCAAGAGACCCAGTACTTC
CSASLVQETQYF
>TRBJ1-5|TRBV10-2|NA|few
TGCGCCAGCAGCCCCCAGGGGCGAAGCAATCAGCCCCAGCATTTT
CASSPQGRSNQPQHF
>TRBJ2-7|TRBV27|TRBD2|NA
TGTGCCAGCAGCCCCCGGGTAGCGGGGAGGTACTACGAGCAGTACTTC
CASSPRVAGRYYEQYF
>TRBJ2-2|TRBV9|TRBD1|medium-sized
TGTGCCAGCAGCGTGGGACAGGTGACCGGGGAGCTGTTTTTT
CASSVGQVTGELFF
>TRBJ1-4|TRBV23-1|TRBD1|NA
TGCGCCAGCAGTCCAATCGCCGGGGACAGGGATGAAAAACTGTTTTTT
CASSPIAGDRDEKLFF
>TRBJ2-1|TRBV5-5|TRBD1|NA
TGTGCCAGCAGGCCGGGACAGAGTACTTCCTACAATGAGCAGTTCTTC
CASRPGQSTSYNEQFF
>TRBJ1-1|TRBV29-1|NA|NA
TGCAGCGTGGACGCCCGGGGGTTCGCTGAAGCTTTCTTT
CSVDARGFAEAFF
>TRBJ2-7|TRBV3-1/TRBV3-2|NA|NA
TGTGCCAGCAGCCAAGATTCGTGGGGACCCATGGGCGAGCAGTACTTC
CASSQDSWGPMGEQYF
>TRBJ2-7|TRBV5-6|NA|NA
TGTGCCAGCAGCTCCGGGGGCTACGAGCAGTACTTC
CASSSGGYEQYF
>TRBJ2-5|TRBV5-5|NA|NA
TGTGCCAGCGAAATCGGACTGGAAGAGACCCAGTACTTC
CASEIGLEETQYF
>TRBJ1-5|TRBV6-5|TRBD1|NA
TGTGCCAGCAGGCTCGGGACAGGGGGCAATCAGCCCCAGCATTTT
CASRLGTGGNQPQHF
>TRBJ2-7|TRBV10-2|TRBD1|medium-sized
TGCGCCAGCACCCCCATAAGGGGGCCCTACGAGCAGTACTTC
CASTPIRGPYEQYF
>TRBJ2-1|TRBV6-5|NA|NA
TGTGCCAGCAGTTACTCTTCCATTTGGGATGAGCAGTTCTTC
CASSYSSIWDEQFF
>TRBJ2-5|TRBV18|NA|once
TGTGCCAGCTCACTAGGAACCCGTGGGGAGCAAGAGACCCAGTACTTC
CASSLGTRGEQETQYF
>TRBJ2-1|TRBV10-3|NA|NA
TGTGCCATCAGTGCCGGTAATGAGCAGTTCTTC
CAISAGNEQFF
>TRBJ1-2|TRBV4-3|TRBD1|few
TGCGCCAGCAGCCAAGATCTTAGGACAGGTTATACCTATGGCTACACCTTC
CASSQDLRTGYTYGYTF
>TRBJ1-2|TRBV7-9|NA|NA
TGTGCCAGCAGCCCTGACAGAGTCTATGGCTACACCTTC
CASSPDRVYGYTF
>TRBJ1-6|TRBV4-3|NA|NA
TGCGCCAGCAGCCAAGAGCAGGGGTTTTCACCCCTCCACTTT
CASSQEQGFSPLHF
>TRBJ1-3|TRBV25-1|NA|NA
TGTGCCACCTCGACGGTCTCTGGAAACACCATATATTTT
CATSTVSGNTIYF